One sample yielded the 5 T cell receptor beta chains listed below, sequenced in a study of technical replicates of blood from four donors. Only in-frame clones appear in the TCRdb table, and some are missing; sequencing was by immunoSEQ multiplex PCR. The table lists about 88,000 clones, approximately 95% of them singletons. The specimen was T cells isolated from PBMCs. The source of these receptors is a human donor in good health.

The chain is built from TRBV9 and TRBJ2-1; 11 bases are shared with TRBD2. J was trimmed by 5 bases and V by 2 bases; bases with no gene match: 3. The CDR3 is made up of 15 amino acids. Looked up from germline, CDR1 is SGDLS and CDR2 is YYNGEE. CDR3 sequence: CASSVGLAENNEQFF. Written as DNA, the CDR3 is TGTGCCAGCAGCGTGGGACTAGCGGAAAACAATGAGCAGTTCTTC.

The chain links TRBV5-1 to TRBJ2-1; 12 bases line up with TRBD2. J lost 7 bases, V lost 0 bases, and 8 bases had no gene match. Germline-derived CDR1 and CDR2 are SGHRS and YFSETQ. This CDR3 is 17 amino acids long. The CDR3 region has the DNA TGCGCCAGCAGCTTGGGGGCCCTAGCGGGAGGGGGTAATGAGCAGTTCTTC. This codes for CASSLGALAGGGNEQFF. The complete variable domain, with remaining parts taken from reference TRBV5-1 and TRBJ2-1, reads KAGVTQTPRYLIKTRGQQVTLSCSPISGHRSVSWYQQTPGQGLQFLFEYFSETQRNKGNFPGRFSGRQFSNSRSEMNVSTLELGDSALYLCASSLGALAGGGNEQFFGPGTRLTVL.

The rearrangement links TRBV19 to TRBJ1-5; tentatively, D is TRBD1 (6 bases). Trimming cost V 4 bases and J 1 base, with 14 bases left between them. Per germline, CDR1 LNHDA and CDR2 SQIVND (reference sequence). The CDR3 covers 16 residues. The DNA for the CDR3 is TGTGCCAGTAGTAAACTACAGGGCCAAAGCAATCAGCCCCAGCATTTT. Its translation: CASSKLQGQSNQPQHF.

The V and J genes are TRBV5-1 and TRBJ1-2; 9 bases are shared with TRBD1. V lost 0 bases, J lost 6 bases, and 3 bases stayed unmatched. The CDR3 consists of 14 residues. Germline V gives CDR1 SGHRS, CDR2 YFSETQ. The CDR3 spells CASSLDGTGNGYTF. CDR3 sequence (DNA): TGCGCCAGCAGCTTGGATGGGACAGGGAATGGCTACACCTTC.

The rearrangement joins TRBV5-4 to TRBJ2-1; TRBD2 aligns across 9 bases. Germline assignment: CDR1 SGHNT and CDR2 YYREEE (reference sequence). The CDR3 is made up of 12 amino acids. With 4 bases clipped from V and 10 bases from J, the junction kept 3 bases outside the gene matches. The CDR3, as DNA: TGTGCCAGCAGCGGAGGACTAGCGGAGCAGTTCTTC. Its translation is CASSGGLAEQFF.